This T cell receptor (beta chain) was sequenced during a study of blood T cells in healthy people across ages. The germline V gene has CDR1 DFQATT and CDR2 SNEGSKA (reference sequence). This CDR3 spans 16 amino acids. Regarding the study as a whole: CMV infection status of these donors was not known. TCR beta diversity tracked closely with naive T cell percentage.

It was with a sample-barcoded 5' primer and a J-beta primer mix that a second PCR of roughly 6 to 12 cycles was run. Through a template-switch adaptor with 12 random nucleotides, each cDNA molecule received a tag. Using its own MiXCR run on the 5' RACE reads, TCRdb lists one record per CDR3 protein. The table lists roughly 730,000 distinct CDR3 sequences, around 50% of them singletons. Worth noting for this clonotype: Antigen unknown.

This sequence was found in a man aged 40-49 years in good health. The sample was blood. The V gene is TRBV20-1, the J gene TRBJ2-1; TRBD2 matches 10 bases. The end of the DNA is better explained by TRBJ2-7, so the J call may be wrong. CDR3 nucleotides: TGCAGTGCCACTGGACTAGCGGCGAGCTCCTACAATGAGCAGTACTTC. Translating gives CSATGLAASSYNEQYF.